The source of this T cell receptor beta chain is a study of cytomegalovirus exposure and HLA in healthy donors. The primer mix had 60 Vbeta and 13 Jbeta primers. The data were produced by immunoSEQ multiplex PCR, yet TCRdb's version contains in-frame clones alone and is incomplete. The table has roughly 160,000 clones, roughly three quarters seen once. The germline V gene encodes CDR1 SGHRS and CDR2 YFSETQ. V was clipped by 0 bases and J by 0 bases; unmatched bases: 6. CDR3 length: 17 amino acids. V is TRBV5-1 and J is TRBJ2-7, with 10 bases aligning to TRBD1. Sequencing was done on a sample of PBMCs. The receptor's source is a man aged 60 to 75 in good health and CMV-seronegative. The DNA for the CDR3 is TGCGCCAGCAGCTTGGCCCCGGGACAGGGGTACTCCTACGAGCAGTACTTC. It codes for CASSLAPGQGYSYEQYF.